Below, one TCR beta chain is given with its context. The sample belongs to a study of shared clonotypes between healthy human individuals. The study drew all its donors from Caucasian adults living in Nashville, Tennessee. Each replicate PCR on the sorted subsets used 200 to 250 ng DNA (approximately 33,000 T cell genomes). The table came from immunoSEQ multiplex PCR; TCRdb's copy has only in-frame clones and leaves some out. The sample lists over a million clones, about 98.5% seen once, with around 0.33% in the top ten. The receptor was derived from a man aged 25-45 years in good health. The specimen sequenced was naive CD4+ T cells sorted from blood. Subset denoted: CD45RA+ positively selected.

The CDR3 nucleotides read TGTGCCAGCGGGCCCCGGGAGGCTGAAGCTTTCTTT. As protein: CASGPREAEAFF. The chain joins TRBV7-9 to TRBJ1-1; D unresolved. Germline V gives CDR1 SEHNR, CDR2 FQNEAQ (reference sequence). This CDR3 is built from 12 residues. V was cut by 8 bases and J by 6 bases, with 13 bases left in between.